This TCR beta chain was sequenced during a study of CD8 T cells in ankylosing spondylitis. Overall study results and limits: Typical of ankylosing spondylitis blood, it appeared, was a TCR beta motif of under 10 highly homologous variants.

The table lists this clonotype with a few counts. No antigen is known for it. From the 5' RACE reads, TCRdb called clonotypes with MiXCR, one entry per CDR3 protein. The sample has roughly 350,000 distinct CDR3 sequences, 6.5% to 10% seen once. The CDR3 totals 14 residues. V was trimmed by 4 bases and J by 3 bases, leaving 12 bases between them. The TCR originated in a male donor with ankylosing spondylitis. Sample: blood, either unsorted or a sorted T cell fraction (not recorded which). The rearrangement joins TRBV12-3 or TRBV12-4 to TRBJ1-1; tentatively, D is TRBD1 (5 bases). The CDR3 region has the DNA TGTGCCAGCAGTTCGGGACCCGGGGACACTGAAGCTTTCTTT. It specifies CASSSGPGDTEAFF.